These 5 T cell receptor beta chains were sequenced from one sample in a study of blood T cells in healthy people across ages. Primers used in a second PCR of roughly 6 to 11 cycles were a sample-barcoded 5' primer and a J-beta primer mix. TCRdb analysed the 5' RACE reads with MiXCR anew, one entry per CDR3 protein. The data show 1,500,000 or so distinct CDR3 sequences, 59% seen once. Sequencing was performed on blood. The receptors shown here come from a man aged 18 to 35 in good health.

V is TRBV11-2 and J is TRBJ2-3; TRBD2 aligns across 7 bases. Germline V gene lookup returns CDR1 SGHAT and CDR2 FQNNGV. CDR3 size: 15 residues. The V gene end was trimmed by 5 bases and the J gene end by 2 bases; junction bases not matched to a gene: 7. CDR3 region: CASSRHGGFTDTQYF. CDR3 sequence (DNA): TGTGCCAGCAGCCGCCACGGGGGGTTCACAGATACGCAGTATTTT.

This sequence joins TRBV4-1 and TRBJ1-5, with a weak D call TRBD1 (6 bases). V was clipped by 4 bases and J by 7 bases, with 14 bases between them. CDR3 size: 14 residues. Germline V gene data show CDR1 as MGHRA and CDR2 as YSYEKL. DNA of the CDR3: TGCGCCAGCAGCCGCGCCCCACAGGGACAGCCCCAGCATTTT. As protein: CASSRAPQGQPQHF.

V gene TRBV29-1 combines with J gene TRBJ2-1, with TRBD2 matching 10 bases. Trimming took 4 bases from V and 8 from J; bases not matched to a gene: 11. The CDR3 is 15 residues long. Germline values: CDR1 SQVTM, CDR2 ANQGSEA. The CDR3 region has the DNA TGCAGCGTTGCCCCTAGCGGGAGAAAGGACGATGAGCAGTTCTTC. Translated, it gives CSVAPSGRKDDEQFF.

The chain couples TRBV20-1 to TRBJ2-5, with 12 bases matching TRBD2. The J call could be wrong; TRBJ2-7 is a better fit for the DNA end. CDR1 is DFQATT and CDR2 is SNEGSKA in the germline V gene (reference sequence). This CDR3 contains 15 residues. CDR3 loop: CSALRTSGNTYEQYF. The CDR3, as DNA: TGCAGTGCTCTTCGGACTAGCGGGAACACCTACGAGCAGTACTTC.

This sequence joins TRBV27 and TRBJ1-2; 11 bases fit TRBD1. J gave up 4 bases and V 8 bases, and 12 bases lay outside the gene matches. This CDR3 contains 16 residues. Germline CDR1 and CDR2: MNHEY and SMNVEV (reference sequence). The CDR3 here is CASGFLGQGASYGYTF. Here the CDR3 DNA reads TGTGCCAGCGGCTTCCTTGGACAGGGGGCATCCTATGGCTACACCTTC.